The 27 T cell receptor beta chains reported below all come from one sample, sequenced in a study of blood T cell repertoires in COVID-19. The assay was immunoSEQ multiplex PCR, and TCRdb's table has in-frame clones only and misses some. This sample carries 95,000 to 100,000 clones, approximately 84% of them seen once, and the ten largest clones take approximately 15%. The specimen sequenced was peripheral blood. Every receptor here comes from a woman aged 55-69 years with acute or convalescent COVID-19.

This chain connects TRBV27 to TRBJ1-1; D call uncertain. This CDR3 is 11 amino acids long. Trimming removed 8 bases from V and 5 bases from J, with 9 bases in between. Germline V lookup: CDR1 MNHEY, CDR2 SMNVEV (reference sequence). The CDR3 loop reads CASGTGTEAFF. The CDR3 DNA reads TGTGCCAGCGGTACGGGAACTGAAGCTTTCTTT.

This chain uses TRBV28 with TRBJ1-1, with 9 bases aligning to TRBD1. Germline CDR1 MDHEN, CDR2 SYDVKM. V lost 4 bases, J lost 7 bases, and 7 bases stayed unmatched. There are 14 residues in the CDR3. The CDR3: CASSSGTGWDEAFF. CDR3 coding DNA: TGTGCCAGCAGTTCCGGGACAGGGTGGGATGAAGCTTTCTTT.

This clone was counted many times. The CDR3 protein is CASSPGGIGYTF. The DNA for the CDR3 is TGTGCCAGCAGCCCAGGTGGCATTGGCTACACCTTC. V is TRBV2 and J is TRBJ1-2; D not certain. Deletions cut 6 bases from V and 7 bases from J, with 12 bases between. Germline V CDR1 and CDR2: SNHLY, FYNNEI. This CDR3 spans 12 amino acids. Full variable domain (outside the CDR3, taken from reference TRBV2 and TRBJ1-2): EPEVTQTPSHQVTQMGQEVILRCVPISNHLYFYWYRQILGQKVEFLVSFYNNEISEKSEIFDDQFSVERPDGSNFTLKIRSTKLEDSAMYFCASSPGGIGYTFGSGTRLTVV.

This clone showed up just once. CDR3 nucleotides: TGTGCCAGCAGTTACTCGGTAGGGAGGAGCAATCAGCCCCAGCATTTT. Translating it yields CASSYSVGRSNQPQHF. The rearrangement uses TRBV6-6 and TRBJ1-5; D not certain. The germline V gene encodes CDR1 MNHNY and CDR2 SVGAGI (reference sequence). V was pared by 0 bases and J by 1 base, with 10 bases between. This CDR3 is 16 amino acids long.

This CDR3 reads CASSPYWGLNTGELFF. CDR3 coding DNA: TGTGCCAGCAGCCCGTATTGGGGACTGAACACCGGGGAGCTGTTTTTT. The chain is built from TRBV11-1 and TRBJ2-2, with a weak D call TRBD2 (6 bases). The CDR3 loop spans 16 amino acids. Germline V lookup: CDR1 SGHAT, CDR2 FQDESV (reference sequence). Trimming removed 5 bases at V and 1 base at J, with 14 bases between.

The DNA of the CDR3 is TGTGCCAGCAGCCCGTGGGGTTGGGAGCGGGAGAGACTAACCCCTAGCACAGATACGCAGTATTTT. Its translation is CASSPWGWERERLTPSTDTQYF. The chain couples TRBV3-1 (or the pseudogene TRBV3-2) to TRBJ2-3; the match to TRBD2 covers 8 bases. After removal of 4 bases from V and 0 bases from J, the junction contained 24 bases not matched to a gene. The CDR3 consists of 22 residues. Germline-derived CDR1 and CDR2 are LGHDT and YNNKEL (reference sequence).

This rearrangement joins TRBV29-1 to TRBJ1-1; weak D call: TRBD1 (5 bases). V gave up 3 bases and J gave up 0 bases, with 17 bases separating them. The CDR3 spans 16 residues. Germline V gene lookup returns CDR1 SQVTM and CDR2 ANQGSEA. Here the CDR3 reads CSVDPRQTFMNTEAFF. CDR3 bases: TGCAGCGTTGATCCTCGACAGACATTTATGAACACTGAAGCTTTCTTT.

The chain couples TRBV6-1 to TRBJ1-2; TRBD1 might be the D (6 bases). Germline lookup yields CDR1 MNHNS and CDR2 SASEGT. With 2 bases removed from V and 7 bases from J, the gap between germline ends came to 11 bases. This CDR3 has 13 amino acids. CDR3 protein: CASSERRGGGYTF. Written as DNA, the CDR3 is TGTGCCAGCAGTGAAAGGAGGGGGGGTGGCTACACCTTC.

The chain links TRBV7-9 to TRBJ1-1; TRBD1 aligns across 12 bases. The CDR3 is made up of 19 amino acids. The germline CDR1 and CDR2 sequences are SEHNR and FQNEAQ (reference sequence). Germline trimming cut 5 bases from V and 5 bases from J; bases unmatched to any gene: 18. CDR3 in amino acids: CASSTPFRDRGREWTEAFF. The CDR3 DNA reads TGTGCCAGCAGCACCCCTTTCCGGGACAGGGGGCGCGAATGGACTGAAGCTTTCTTT.

This clone has just one count. The chain is built from TRBV7-2 and TRBJ1-6; 8 nucleotides line up with TRBD1. J lost 6 bases, V lost 5 bases, and 6 bases had no gene match. Looked up from germline, CDR1 is SGHTA and CDR2 is FQGNSA. The CDR3 length is 15 residues. The CDR3 sequence: CASSGQGIVNSPLHF. DNA for the CDR3: TGTGCCAGCAGCGGACAGGGAATTGTTAATTCACCCCTCCACTTT.

The chain has TRBV5-1 and TRBJ2-7, with TRBD1 matching over 7 bases. Germline trimming cut 4 bases from V and 0 bases from J; bases unmatched to any gene: 7. CDR1 is SGHRS and CDR2 is YFSETQ in the germline V gene. The CDR3 spans 15 residues. In DNA form, the CDR3 reads TGCGCCAGCAGCGTGGACAGGCGAAGCTCCTACGAGCAGTACTTC. This sequence encodes CASSVDRRSSYEQYF.

V usage is TRBV5-4 and J usage is TRBJ2-7; D is possibly TRBD2 (6 bases). V was clipped by 0 bases and J by 0 bases, with 7 bases between them. This CDR3 is built from 14 residues. The germline V gene has CDR1 SGHNT and CDR2 YYREEE (reference sequence). The CDR3 DNA sequence: TGTGCCAGCAGCTTGGGCGGGAACTCCTACGAGCAGTACTTC. It specifies CASSLGGNSYEQYF.

The sample holds one count of this clone. The chain carries TRBV15 and TRBJ2-5, with a possible D match to TRBD2 (6 bases). Deletions cut 0 bases from V and 4 bases from J, with 15 bases between. This CDR3 spans 16 amino acids. Germline V CDR1 and CDR2: LNHNV, YYDKDF (reference sequence). The CDR3 loop reads CATSRERQGGRETQYF. CDR3 sequence (DNA): TGTGCCACCAGCAGAGAAAGGCAGGGAGGACGAGAGACCCAGTACTTC.

V and J are TRBV19 and TRBJ1-1; D is possibly TRBD1 (5 bases). Germline V gives CDR1 LNHDA, CDR2 SQIVND (reference sequence). Trimming cost V 7 bases and J 4 bases, with 16 bases left between them. CDR3 size: 14 residues. CDR3 bases: TGTGCCAGTACCTTAAGGGGAGGAGGCACTGAAGCTTTCTTT. Protein sequence: CASTLRGGGTEAFF.

The V call is TRBV5-1, the J call TRBJ1-1; a possible D gene is TRBD1 (6 bases). CDR3 length equals 14 residues. Germline V gene sequence: CDR1 SGHRS, CDR2 YFSETQ. The germline V and J ends were trimmed by 7 bases and 4 bases, with 17 bases remaining between them. CDR3 loop: CASRGAGEITEAFF. DNA for the CDR3: TGCGCCAGCCGGGGGGCAGGGGAGATCACTGAAGCTTTCTTT.

This clone was seen once. The rearrangement links TRBV7-3 to TRBJ2-1; D is possibly TRBD2 (6 bases). This CDR3 contains 14 residues. Germline values: CDR1 SGHTA, CDR2 FQGTGA. The V end was cut by 4 bases, the J end by 4 bases, with 11 bases between. As DNA, the CDR3 is TGTGCCAGCAGCTATAGCGGCGGATACAATGAGCAGTTCTTC. Protein sequence: CASSYSGGYNEQFF.

The gene calls are TRBV29-1 and TRBJ1-5; 10 bases map to TRBD1. CDR3 length: 14 residues. J lost 2 bases, V lost 5 bases, and 3 bases had no gene match. In germline, CDR1 is SQVTM, CDR2 ANQGSEA. This CDR3 reads CSVSGTGGNQPQHF. The CDR3 nucleotides are TGCAGCGTTTCCGGGACAGGGGGCAATCAGCCCCAGCATTTT.

This clone was seen a few times. The gene calls are TRBV6-5 and TRBJ2-7, with D perhaps TRBD2 (6 bases). V was cut by 0 bases and J by 3 bases, with 12 bases left in between. Per the germline V gene, CDR1 is MNHEY and CDR2 is SVGAGI. The CDR3 spans 15 residues. The CDR3 reads CASSYSEGFIYEQYF. The CDR3 DNA is TGTGCCAGCAGTTACTCGGAGGGGTTCATCTACGAGCAGTACTTC.

The rearrangement links TRBV2 to TRBJ1-5, with 7 bases aligning to TRBD1. The CDR3 has 15 amino acids. V trimming: 8 bases; J trimming: 4 bases; junction bases outside the gene matches: 11. Germline CDR1 SNHLY, CDR2 FYNNEI. CDR3 coding DNA: TGTGCCAGCGGGGAACAGGGGTCGAAAAATCAGCCCCAGCATTTT. It is translated as CASGEQGSKNQPQHF.

This clone showed up just a few times. The identical CDR3 is also encoded by other nucleotide sequences in the sample. The V gene is TRBV28, the J gene TRBJ1-5; 8 positions match TRBD1. CDR3 length: 14 residues. J was trimmed by 7 bases and V by 5 bases; bases with no gene match: 7. Germline V gives CDR1 MDHEN, CDR2 SYDVKM. The CDR3 nucleotides read TGTGCCAGCAGTCTCCGGACAGGGACCCAGCCCCAGCATTTT. It yields the protein CASSLRTGTQPQHF.

This clone showed up just once. The chain uses TRBV5-5 and TRBJ2-7; the match to TRBD1 covers 8 bases. Germline values: CDR1 SGHKS, CDR2 YYEKEE (reference sequence). The CDR3 totals 12 residues. With V trimmed by 4 bases and J by 12 bases, 9 bases remained unmatched. Written as DNA, the CDR3 is TGTGCCAGCAGCGGCCGACAGGGGCCTGGGTACTTC. It is translated as CASSGRQGPGYF.

This rearrangement joins TRBV7-2 to TRBJ1-2; 8 bases line up with TRBD1. Germline V lookup: CDR1 SGHTA, CDR2 FQGNSA. The CDR3 is 13 amino acids. The V segment lost 4 bases and the J segment 7 bases; nucleotides outside the gene matches: 5. The CDR3 here is CASSSGGASGYTF. CDR3 DNA sequence: TGTGCCAGCAGCTCAGGGGGCGCGAGTGGCTACACCTTC.

This chain joins TRBV7-2 and TRBJ1-2; the D gene is possibly TRBD1 (5 bases). V shed 5 bases and J shed 4 bases, with 17 bases lying between them. The CDR3 is 15 amino acids. The germline V gene encodes CDR1 SGHTA and CDR2 FQGNSA. The CDR3 here is CASSGNSGQGYGYTF. CDR3 DNA: TGTGCCAGCAGCGGAAATAGCGGCCAGGGCTATGGCTACACCTTC.

The V call is TRBV4-1, the J call TRBJ2-5, with D hard to call. V was cut by 0 bases and J by 2 bases, with 10 bases left in between. Germline V lookup: CDR1 MGHRA, CDR2 YSYEKL. The CDR3 contains 15 residues. In DNA, the CDR3 is TGCGCCAGCAGCCAAGATGGCAGGCTTCAAGAGACCCAGTACTTC. Amino acids: CASSQDGRLQETQYF.

The chain uses TRBV7-3 and TRBJ1-5, with D uncertain. Germline V gene sequence: CDR1 SGHTA, CDR2 FQGTGA. This CDR3 has 14 amino acids. With 2 bases removed from V and 4 bases from J, the gap between germline ends came to 9 bases. CDR3 sequence: CASSLGGVNQPQHF. The CDR3 nucleotides read TGTGCCAGCAGCTTAGGCGGGGTTAATCAGCCCCAGCATTTT.

This clone was recorded only once. The chain is built from TRBV2 and TRBJ2-7, with 8 bases fitting TRBD1. This CDR3 is built from 12 residues. V lost 9 bases, J lost 2 bases, and 3 bases stayed unmatched. Germline V gives CDR1 SNHLY, CDR2 FYNNEI. CDR3 coding DNA: TGTGCCAGTGGACAGGGCCCCTACGAGCAGTACTTC. It is translated as CASGQGPYEQYF. Complete variable domain (other parts from reference TRBV2 and TRBJ2-7): EPEVTQTPSHQVTQMGQEVILRCVPISNHLYFYWYRQILGQKVEFLVSFYNNEISEKSEIFDDQFSVERPDGSNFTLKIRSTKLEDSAMYFCASGQGPYEQYFGPGTRLTVT.

The J gene is TRBJ2-4, the V gene TRBV7-3, with 7 nucleotides matching TRBD1. J was trimmed by 5 bases and V by 6 bases; bases with no gene match: 7. The CDR3 covers 14 residues. Germline lookup yields CDR1 SGHTA and CDR2 FQGTGA. In nucleotides, the CDR3 is TGTGCCAGCAGTCCAGGGGGAAGGGAAAACATTCAGTACTTC. Translation gives CASSPGGRENIQYF.